Sequencing of this TCR beta chain was carried out in a study of blood T cell repertoires in COVID-19. Study summary: Specimens from acute and convalescent COVID-19 originated in the United States, Italy and Spain.

Sequencing was performed with immunoSEQ multiplex PCR; in TCRdb, only in-frame clones are kept and a portion is missing. Seen here are about 80,000 clones, 82% observed once, and the top ten hold about 35%. Trimming took 4 bases from V and 2 from J, leaving 15 bases between them. The CDR3 runs 14 residues. In germline, CDR1 is GTSNPN, CDR2 SVGIG (reference sequence). This sequence originates from a woman in her 70s with acute or convalescent COVID-19. V gene TRBV30 combines with J gene TRBJ2-7, with a weak D call TRBD1 (7 bases). The sample comprised peripheral blood. In DNA, the CDR3 is TGTGCCTGGATGGTCCAGGGGGGAACCTACGAGCAGTACTTC. Amino acids: CAWMVQGGTYEQYF.